Reported below is one T cell receptor (beta chain). The antigen remains unidentified. The data stem from a study of cytomegalovirus exposure and HLA in healthy donors. Overall study results and limits: An apparent linkage of common viral pathogens to several of the most significant clusters emerged in a later analysis. Other equally common chains were less clonally expanded than HLA-associated TCR beta chains, a later analysis showed. A previous analysis found most TCR beta V segments productive roughly 87% or roughly 30% of the time. The authors later found most CMV-associated TCR beta chains appeared HLA-restricted.

Vbeta (60) and Jbeta (13) primers were used in the PCR. Clones were sequenced by immunoSEQ multiplex PCR, and TCRdb holds only the in-frame ones, with some missing. This table holds roughly 190,000 clones. CDR3 length: 19 amino acids. Germline assignment: CDR1 SQVTM and CDR2 ANQGSEA. V shed 7 bases and J 4 bases; nucleotides not matched to a gene: 20. The chain joins TRBV29-1 to TRBJ2-1; TRBD2 matches at 12 bases. This clonotype was obtained from a man under 40 in good health and CMV-seronegative. Sequenced sample: PBMCs. The CDR3 DNA follows: TGCAGCGGGCAATCTAGCGGGAGGGCAGTAAGTGTGCGGTACAATGAGCAGTTCTTC. Its protein is CSGQSSGRAVSVRYNEQFF.